The entry below gives a single T cell receptor (beta chain) sequence along with its context. As handled by the study authors: It was from reference gene primer amplification that nucleated cell counts were estimated. TCRdb keeps only in-frame clones here, not all; method: immunoSEQ multiplex PCR. The DNA gave D and trimming, while V, J and clone size come from that table. The repertoire includes about 99,000 clones, roughly 84% of them detected once, and roughly 1.9% sits in the top ten. This sample is drawn from a study of blood T cell repertoires in COVID-19. Study overall: Sample material is recorded as cDNA or gDNA derived from T cells, B-cell-depleted T cells, or PBMCs.

Germline CDR1 reads SGDLS; CDR2 reads YYNGEE. V was trimmed by 2 bases and J by 4 bases, leaving 9 bases between them. The CDR3 loop spans 13 amino acids. This receptor was taken from a man between 65 and 85 years old with active or convalescent COVID-19. The V and J genes are TRBV9 and TRBJ1-2, with D possibly TRBD1 on 6 matching bases. The sample taken for sequencing was peripheral blood. The DNA for the CDR3 is TGTGCCAGCAGCGTGGACAGCTTCTATGGCTACACCTTC. Translation gives CASSVDSFYGYTF.